This paragraph reports one T cell receptor beta chain. Its antigen is unknown. This sample was taken from a study of cytomegalovirus exposure and HLA in healthy donors. Study-wide results and limits: Productive rates of about 90% or about 30% were seen for most TCR beta V segments in an earlier analysis. A further, later analysis showed that HLA-associated TCR beta chains (compared with equally common others) were more clonally expanded. Accurate predictions that matched the HLA-A and HLA-B alleles of most subjects were reportedly made from TCR beta sequences.

Primers included in the PCR were 60 Vbeta and 13 Jbeta primers. Assay used: immunoSEQ multiplex PCR; TCRdb lists only in-frame clones, some missing. Here the sample table reports under 200,000 clones. The clonotype originates from a woman younger than 35 in good health and CMV-seropositive. The sequencing input was PBMCs.

Written as DNA, the CDR3 is TGTGCCAGCAGCAGTGGACAGGCTTATGGCTACACCTTC. As protein: CASSSGQAYGYTF. The V call is TRBV7-2, the J call TRBJ1-2, with 7 positions matching TRBD1. V lost 5 bases and J lost 5; bases outside the gene matches: 5. The germline CDR1 and CDR2 sequences are SGHTA and FQGNSA. The CDR3 spans 13 residues.